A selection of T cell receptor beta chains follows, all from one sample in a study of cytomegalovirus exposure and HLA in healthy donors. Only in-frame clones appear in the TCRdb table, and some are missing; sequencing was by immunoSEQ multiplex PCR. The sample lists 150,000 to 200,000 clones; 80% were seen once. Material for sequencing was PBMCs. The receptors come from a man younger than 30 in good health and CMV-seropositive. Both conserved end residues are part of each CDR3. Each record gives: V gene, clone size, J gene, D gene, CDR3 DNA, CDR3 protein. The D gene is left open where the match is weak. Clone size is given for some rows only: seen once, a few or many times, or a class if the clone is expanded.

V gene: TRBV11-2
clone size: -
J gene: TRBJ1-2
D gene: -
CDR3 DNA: TGTGCCAGCAGGGGAGCCCTACTCTATGGCTACACCTTC
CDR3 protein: CASRGALLYGYTF

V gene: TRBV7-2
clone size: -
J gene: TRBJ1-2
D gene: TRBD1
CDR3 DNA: TGTGCCAGCAGCTTAGTCCGACAGGGACATGGCTACACCTTC
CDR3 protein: CASSLVRQGHGYTF

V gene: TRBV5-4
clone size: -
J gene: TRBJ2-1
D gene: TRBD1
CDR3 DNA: TGTGCCAGCAGCCCGTCCCCGGGACAGGTCAACAATGAGCAGTTCTTC
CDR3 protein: CASSPSPGQVNNEQFF

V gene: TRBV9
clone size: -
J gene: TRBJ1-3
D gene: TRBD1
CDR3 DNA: TGTGCCAGCAGCGTAGGGACAGGGGGGAGCTTCTCTGGAAACACCATATATTTT
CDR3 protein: CASSVGTGGSFSGNTIYF

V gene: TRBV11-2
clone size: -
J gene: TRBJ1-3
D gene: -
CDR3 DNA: TGTGCCAGCAGCCGCAGGGAGGATCCTGGAAACACCATATATTTT
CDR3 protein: CASSRREDPGNTIYF

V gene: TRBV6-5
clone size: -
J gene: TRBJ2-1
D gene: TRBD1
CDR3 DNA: TGTGCCAGCAGTTACTCCGGGACAGGGTTCAATGAGCAGTTCTTC
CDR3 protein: CASSYSGTGFNEQFF

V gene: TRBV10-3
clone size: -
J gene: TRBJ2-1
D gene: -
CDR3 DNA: TGTGCCATCAGTGACCGACTAGACGACAATGAGCAGTTCTTC
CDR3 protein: CAISDRLDDNEQFF

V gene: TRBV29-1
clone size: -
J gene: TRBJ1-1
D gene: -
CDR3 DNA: TGCAGCGTTGGAAACAGCTTGAACACTGAAGCTTTCTTT
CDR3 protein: CSVGNSLNTEAFF

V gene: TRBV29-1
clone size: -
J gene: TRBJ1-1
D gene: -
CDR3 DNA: TGCAGCGTTGAAAGGGGAAGCAGGGAAGGAACTGAAGCTTTCTTT
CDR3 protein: CSVERGSREGTEAFF

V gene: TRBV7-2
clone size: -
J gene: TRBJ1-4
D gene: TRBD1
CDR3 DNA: TGTGCCAGCAGCTTACCGGGACAGGAGGGCGAAAAACTGTTTTTT
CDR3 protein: CASSLPGQEGEKLFF

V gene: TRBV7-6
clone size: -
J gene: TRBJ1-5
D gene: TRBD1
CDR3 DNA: TGTGCCAGCAGCTTACGTGCCAGGGGGGATCAGCCCCAGCATTTT
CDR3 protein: CASSLRARGDQPQHF

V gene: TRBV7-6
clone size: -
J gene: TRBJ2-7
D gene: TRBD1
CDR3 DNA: TGTGCCAGCAGCTTAGGGACAGGGAAATACCACGAGCAGTACTTC
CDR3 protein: CASSLGTGKYHEQYF

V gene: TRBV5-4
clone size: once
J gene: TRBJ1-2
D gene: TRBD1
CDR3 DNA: TGTGCCAGCAGCACCCCAGGGGGTCGCACCTTC
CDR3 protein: CASSTPGGRTF

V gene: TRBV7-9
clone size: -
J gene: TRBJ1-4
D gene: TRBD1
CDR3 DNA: TGTGCCAGCAGCGACGACAGGGTGGGAGAAAAACTGTTTTTT
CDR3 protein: CASSDDRVGEKLFF

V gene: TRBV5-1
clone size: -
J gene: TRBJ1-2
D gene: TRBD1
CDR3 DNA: TGCGCCAGCAGCTTGGCACAGGGGGCAGACTATGGCTACACCTTC
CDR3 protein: CASSLAQGADYGYTF

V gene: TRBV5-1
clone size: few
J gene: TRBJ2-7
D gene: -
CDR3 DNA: TGCGCCAGCCAAAAAGAGACAGGTTACTACGAGCAGTACTTC
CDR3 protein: CASQKETGYYEQYF

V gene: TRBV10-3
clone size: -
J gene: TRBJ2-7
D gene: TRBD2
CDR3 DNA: TGTGCCATCCGCGCTAGCGGGGGCCGTTACGAGCAGTACTTC
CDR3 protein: CAIRASGGRYEQYF

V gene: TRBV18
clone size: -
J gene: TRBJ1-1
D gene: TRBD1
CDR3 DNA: TGTGCCAGCACGCGGGACAGGGAGGCTCACACTGAAGCTTTCTTT
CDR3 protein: CASTRDREAHTEAFF

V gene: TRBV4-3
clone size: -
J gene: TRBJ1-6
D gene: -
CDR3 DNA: TGCGCCAGCAGCCAAGATTCAGGGTTGTCCTCACCCCTCCACTTT
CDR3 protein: CASSQDSGLSSPLHF

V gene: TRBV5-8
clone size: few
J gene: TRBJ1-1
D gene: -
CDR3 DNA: TGTGCCACGTCCCGGGGTCTGAACACTGAAGCTTTCTTT
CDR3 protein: CATSRGLNTEAFF

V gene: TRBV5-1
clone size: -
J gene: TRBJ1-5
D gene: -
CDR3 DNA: TGCGCCAGCAGCTTGGCACCAGGCCAGCCCCAGCATTTT
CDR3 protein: CASSLAPGQPQHF

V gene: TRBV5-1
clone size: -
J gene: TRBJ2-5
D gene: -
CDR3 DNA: TGCGCCAGCAGCTTGGCAGGGGATGGGGAGACCCAGTACTTC
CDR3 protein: CASSLAGDGETQYF

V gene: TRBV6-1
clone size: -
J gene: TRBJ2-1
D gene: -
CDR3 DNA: TGTGCCAGCAGCGACAGCTACAATGAGCAGTTCTTC
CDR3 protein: CASSDSYNEQFF

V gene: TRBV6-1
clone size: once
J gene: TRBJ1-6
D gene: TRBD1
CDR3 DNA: TGTGCCAGCATTACCACAGGGGCCTATAATTCACCCCTCCACTTT
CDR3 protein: CASITTGAYNSPLHF

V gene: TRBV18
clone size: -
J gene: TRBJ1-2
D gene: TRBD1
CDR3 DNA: TGTGCCAGCTCAGGGGACAGGGGTGCTAACTATGGCTACACCTTC
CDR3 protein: CASSGDRGANYGYTF

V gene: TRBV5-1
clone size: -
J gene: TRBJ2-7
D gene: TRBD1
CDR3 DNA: TGCGCCAGCAGCTGGGACAGCATCAGGGGTGCCTACGAGCAGTACTTC
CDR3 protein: CASSWDSIRGAYEQYF

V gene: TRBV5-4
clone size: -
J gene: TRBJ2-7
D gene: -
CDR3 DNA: TGTGCCAGCAGCCCGGGACTTGCCTACGAGCAGTACTTC
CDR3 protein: CASSPGLAYEQYF

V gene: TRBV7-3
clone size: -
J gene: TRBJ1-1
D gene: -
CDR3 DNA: TGTGCCAGCAGCAAAACGGGAGGGAATTTGGCTTTCTTT
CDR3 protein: CASSKTGGNLAFF

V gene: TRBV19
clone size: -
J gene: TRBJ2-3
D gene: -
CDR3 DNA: TGTGCCAGTAGCCGTCTATCGGGGGGCCAAGATACGCAGTATTTT
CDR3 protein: CASSRLSGGQDTQYF

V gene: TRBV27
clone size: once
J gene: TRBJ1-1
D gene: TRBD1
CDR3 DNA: TGTGCCAGCAGTTGGGACAGTAACACTGAAGCTTTCTTT
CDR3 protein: CASSWDSNTEAFF

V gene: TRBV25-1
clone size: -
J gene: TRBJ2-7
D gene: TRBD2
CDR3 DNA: TGTGCCAGCAGTGTGGCTAGCGGGGGCCCGTCCTACGAGCAGTACTTC
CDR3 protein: CASSVASGGPSYEQYF

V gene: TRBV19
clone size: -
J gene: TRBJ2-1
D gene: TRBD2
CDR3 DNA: TGTGCCAGTAGTGTCTTAGCGGGAGCTGGCAATGAGCAGTTCTTC
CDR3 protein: CASSVLAGAGNEQFF

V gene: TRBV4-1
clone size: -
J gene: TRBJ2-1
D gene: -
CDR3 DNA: TGCGCCAGCAGCCAAGTCCCCAGAACGACCTACAATGAGCAGTTCTTC
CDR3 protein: CASSQVPRTTYNEQFF

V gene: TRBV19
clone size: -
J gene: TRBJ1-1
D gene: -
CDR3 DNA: TGTGCCAGTAGTATAGACAAAGGACACTTGAACACTGAAGCTTTCTTT
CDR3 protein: CASSIDKGHLNTEAFF

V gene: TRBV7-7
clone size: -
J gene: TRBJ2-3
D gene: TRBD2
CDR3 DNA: TGTGCCAGCAGCTTAGGGATAGGGGCGGGAGCCACAGATACGCAGTATTTT
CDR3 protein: CASSLGIGAGATDTQYF

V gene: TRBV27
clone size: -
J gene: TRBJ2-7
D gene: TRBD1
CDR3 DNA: TGTGCCAGCAGTTTAACCGGGACAGGGTTTACCTACGAGCAGTACTTC
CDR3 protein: CASSLTGTGFTYEQYF

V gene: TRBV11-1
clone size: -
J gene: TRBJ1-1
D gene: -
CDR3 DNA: TGTGCCAGCAGCTTAGGAACGGGGGGGAACACTGAAGCTTTCTTT
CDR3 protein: CASSLGTGGNTEAFF